These 21 T cell receptor beta chains originate from one sample sequenced in a study of blood T cell repertoires in COVID-19. Produced via immunoSEQ multiplex PCR; TCRdb's table is partial and in-frame only. The table lists fewer than 300,000 clones, around nine tenths of them singletons. The sample taken for sequencing was PBMCs or T cells enriched from blood (not recorded which). All receptors come from a woman in her 30s who had recovered from COVID-19.

The genes are TRBV2 and TRBJ1-5, with D uncertain. V was clipped by 10 bases and J by 4 bases, with 14 bases between them. CDR1 SNHLY and CDR2 FYNNEI come from the germline V gene. CDR3 size: 13 residues. CDR3 in amino acids: CATSIEGNQPQHF. CDR3 coding DNA: TGTGCCACTAGTATAGAAGGAAATCAGCCCCAGCATTTT.

This chain joins TRBV28 and TRBJ1-4; 10 bases align to TRBD1. The trim removed 0 bases at V and 5 bases at J, leaving 6 bases unmatched. This CDR3 is 17 amino acids long. The germline V gene has CDR1 MDHEN and CDR2 SYDVKM. The CDR3: CASSLWTGTGVNEKLFF. CDR3 DNA: TGTGCCAGCAGTTTATGGACCGGGACAGGGGTAAATGAAAAACTGTTTTTT.

This chain connects TRBV4-2 to TRBJ2-1; D is perhaps TRBD2 (6 bases). Germline loops: CDR1 LGHNA, CDR2 YNFKEQ. The CDR3 is 16 residues long. Between the trimmed V and J ends, which lost 4 bases and 7 bases, there was a span of 20 bases. For the CDR3, the DNA is TGTGCCAGCAGCCCTCTCCGGGGGAGCTCATTTAATGAGCAGTTCTTC. This translates into CASSPLRGSSFNEQFF.

The rearrangement uses TRBV27 and TRBJ2-4, with 9 bases that match TRBD2. Germline assignment: CDR1 MNHEY and CDR2 SMNVEV (reference sequence). The CDR3 has 16 amino acids. Unmatched junction bases numbered 5, after V lost 3 bases and J lost 2 bases. The CDR3 is CASSFRLAGSKNIQYF. CDR3 sequence (DNA): TGTGCCAGCAGTTTTAGGCTAGCGGGATCCAAAAACATTCAGTACTTC.

This chain uses TRBV7-2 with TRBJ2-5; a possible D gene is TRBD1 (5 bases). The CDR3 totals 15 residues. Germline CDR1 is SGHTA and CDR2 is FQGNSA. Trimming took 5 bases from V and 5 from J, leaving 18 bases between them. DNA for the CDR3: TGTGCCAGCAGCCTCGACAGCTCTCTAACGGAGACCCAGTACTTC. Its translation: CASSLDSSLTETQYF.

This clone was detected once. This chain connects TRBV7-2 to TRBJ2-1; D not certain. The V and J ends lost 5 bases and 8 bases respectively, with 19 bases between them. There are 15 residues in the CDR3. Germline CDR1 is SGHTA and CDR2 is FQGNSA. In DNA, the CDR3 is TGTGCCAGCAGCCCCCAAGGCGGAGTCGGCGATGAGCAGTTCTTC. It specifies CASSPQGGVGDEQFF.

This chain links TRBV27 with TRBJ2-5; TRBD1 matches 7 bases. The CDR3 sequence is 14 residues long. Germline loops: CDR1 MNHEY, CDR2 SMNVEV (reference sequence). The J segment lost 2 bases and the V segment lost 6 bases, leaving 6 bases of the junction unmatched. CDR3 in amino acids: CASRPGQTQETQYF. In DNA, the CDR3 is TGTGCCAGCAGACCGGGACAGACTCAAGAGACCCAGTACTTC.

The J gene is TRBJ2-6, the V gene TRBV7-3; weak D call: TRBD1 (6 bases). Between the trimmed V and J ends, which lost 5 bases and 0 bases, there was a span of 11 bases. The CDR3 is 16 amino acids. Germline values: CDR1 SGHTA, CDR2 FQGTGA. CDR3 loop: CASSETGLSGANVLTF. The CDR3 DNA follows: TGTGCCAGCAGCGAAACAGGGCTCTCTGGGGCCAACGTCCTGACTTTC.

In DNA form, the CDR3 reads TGTGCCAGCAGCGTAGGCCCCCCTCGGGGGGAACGCCTCACCGGGGAGCTGTTTTTT. Its translation is CASSVGPPRGERLTGELFF. This sequence joins TRBV9 and TRBJ2-2, with 7 positions matching TRBD2. The germline V gene has CDR1 SGDLS and CDR2 YYNGEE. The trim removed 0 bases at V and 4 bases at J, leaving 15 bases unmatched. This CDR3 has 19 residues.

The rearrangement joins TRBV7-2 to TRBJ1-2; 8 nucleotides agree with TRBD1. Germline V gene lookup returns CDR1 SGHTA and CDR2 FQGNSA. The length of the CDR3 is 14 residues. After removal of 3 bases from V and 7 bases from J, the junction contained 7 bases not matched to a gene. This CDR3 reads CASSFLTGDRGYTF. CDR3 DNA sequence: TGTGCCAGCAGCTTCCTGACAGGGGATCGTGGCTACACCTTC. Together with reference TRBV7-2 and TRBJ1-2, the CDR3 gives the full variable domain: GAGVSQSPSNKVTEKGKDVELRCDPISGHTALYWYRQSLGQGLEFLIYFQGNSAPDKSGLPSDRFSAERTGGSVSTLTIQRTQQEDSAVYLCASSFLTGDRGYTFGSGTRLTVV.

The gene calls are TRBV28 and TRBJ2-7, with D perhaps matching TRBD1 (6 bases). The CDR3 is made up of 17 amino acids. V shed 6 bases and J shed 2 bases, with 23 bases lying between them. The V gene's germline CDR1 is MDHEN and CDR2 SYDVKM. The CDR3 sequence: CASSSPLGQRTAYEQYF. For the CDR3, the DNA is TGTGCCAGCAGCTCTCCCCTCGGACAGCGAACCGCCTACGAGCAGTACTTC.

The chain combines TRBV25-1 with TRBJ2-5, with D possibly being TRBD2 (5 bases). Germline V gene lookup returns CDR1 MGHDK and CDR2 SYGVNS. The CDR3 runs 16 residues. V was clipped by 1 base and J by 3 bases, with 15 bases between them. The CDR3 sequence is CASSEWRSDRKETQYF. DNA of the CDR3: TGTGCCAGCAGTGAATGGAGGTCGGACCGAAAAGAGACCCAGTACTTC.

CDR3 amino acids: CASSSTRQGADGYTF. The DNA for the CDR3 is TGTGCCAGCAGTTCCACCCGCCAGGGGGCGGATGGCTACACCTTC. The rearrangement uses TRBV6-5 and TRBJ1-2; 8 bases are shared with TRBD1. The germline V gene has CDR1 MNHEY and CDR2 SVGAGI. The CDR3 has 15 residues. V trimming: 4 bases; J trimming: 6 bases; junction bases outside the gene matches: 10.

The rearrangement links TRBV6-5 to TRBJ1-1; D is possibly TRBD1 (5 bases). Germline CDR1 is MNHEY and CDR2 is SVGAGI. This CDR3 is 14 amino acids long. Deletions cut 2 bases from V and 4 bases from J, with 11 bases between. The CDR3 nucleotides read TGTGCCAGCAGTTACGTCTTGGGGGGCACTGAAGCTTTCTTT. Translating gives CASSYVLGGTEAFF.

This chain uses TRBV3-1 (or the pseudogene TRBV3-2) with TRBJ2-7, with 10 bases lining up with TRBD2. CDR3 length equals 16 residues. The germline V gene has CDR1 LGHDT and CDR2 YNNKEL (reference sequence). Trimming took 0 bases from V and 3 from J; bases not matched to a gene: 5. CDR3 amino acids: CASSQEVSGRVYEQYF. Written as DNA, the CDR3 is TGTGCCAGCAGCCAAGAAGTGAGCGGGAGGGTCTACGAGCAGTACTTC.

The rearrangement links TRBV3-1 (or the pseudogene TRBV3-2) to TRBJ1-1, with unresolved D. V lost 1 base and J lost 4, with 10 bases in between. The CDR3 is made up of 14 amino acids. The germline CDR1 and CDR2 sequences are LGHDT and YNNKEL (reference sequence). The CDR3 reads CASSQATVITEAFF. DNA for the CDR3: TGTGCCAGCAGCCAAGCTACGGTTATCACTGAAGCTTTCTTT.

The V gene is TRBV19, the J gene TRBJ2-7; 10 nucleotides line up with TRBD1. Germline lookup yields CDR1 LNHDA and CDR2 SQIVND (reference sequence). The CDR3 runs 15 residues. Unmatched junction bases numbered 5, after V lost 4 bases and J lost 2 bases. The CDR3 DNA is TGTGCCAGTAGTACATCGGGACAGGGGACCTACGAGCAGTACTTC. As protein: CASSTSGQGTYEQYF.

The V and J genes are TRBV21-1 and TRBJ2-4; the table's D call TRBD1 went unverified against the DNA. TRBV21-1 is a documented pseudogene. The CDR3 contains 16 residues. CDR3 DNA: TGTGCCAGCAGCGCCCGACAGGGTCTGGCCAAAAACATTCAGTACTTC. It is translated as CASSARQGLAKNIQYF.

This rearrangement joins TRBV12-1 to TRBJ1-1; TRBD1, the D gene given by the table, was not confirmed from the DNA. TRBV12-1 is labeled a pseudogene. This CDR3 has 15 residues. CDR3 amino acids: CASSPPVIMNTEAFF. CDR3 DNA: TGTGCCAGCAGCCCACCAGTTATAATGAACACTGAAGCTTTCTTT.

This chain connects TRBV10-1 to TRBJ2-1; 9 nucleotides line up with TRBD1. Losses at the gene ends were 4 bases for V and 8 bases for J; bases not matched to a gene: 6. Germline lookup yields CDR1 WNHNN and CDR2 SYGVQD (reference sequence). The CDR3 is 14 amino acids. Here the CDR3 DNA reads TGCGCCAGCAGTGGGACAGGGGACGTCGATGAGCAGTTCTTC. Amino acid sequence: CASSGTGDVDEQFF.

The V gene is TRBV19, the J gene TRBJ2-1; 15 nucleotides agree with TRBD2. This CDR3 region has 22 residues. Trimming took 0 bases from V and 7 from J; bases not matched to a gene: 19. The germline V gene encodes CDR1 LNHDA and CDR2 SQIVND (reference sequence). This CDR3 is CASSIEGPVSGLAGGERNEQFF. The CDR3 region has the DNA TGTGCCAGTAGTATAGAGGGACCGGTTTCGGGACTAGCGGGAGGAGAGAGGAATGAGCAGTTCTTC.